The T cell receptor beta chain described here comes from a study of blood T cell repertoires in COVID-19. CDR1 is MGHRA, CDR2 YSYEKL, per germline. This CDR3 has 15 residues. With 0 bases removed from V and 5 bases from J, the gap between germline ends came to 13 bases. Repertoires were generated with immunoSEQ multiplex PCR, while TCRdb's copy carries only in-frame clones and drops some. The sample consists of 130,000 to 150,000 clones, just under 85% of them appearing once. Material: peripheral blood. This receptor was obtained from a woman aged 40 to 49 with active or convalescent COVID-19. The chain joins TRBV4-1 to TRBJ2-5, with D possibly TRBD2 on 6 matching bases. The CDR3 coding sequence is TGCGCCAGCAGCCAAGATGACTGGGGGAGGGAGACCCAGTACTTC. Encoded protein: CASSQDDWGRETQYF.